These 8 T cell receptor beta chains came from one sample sequenced in a study of blood T cell repertoires in COVID-19. TCRdb's copy holds only in-frame clones and misses some; the assay was immunoSEQ multiplex PCR. The sample records about 380,000 clones, about 90% being singletons. The specimen was PBMCs or T cells enriched from blood (not recorded which). These receptors were collected from a young man who had recovered from COVID-19.

This chain joins TRBV6-5 and TRBJ1-4; TRBD1 matches at 8 bases. The CDR3 runs to 15 residues. Germline V lookup: CDR1 MNHEY, CDR2 SVGAGI. Unmatched junction bases numbered 2, after V lost 0 bases and J lost 5 bases. The CDR3 sequence: CASSYSTGGNEKLFF. CDR3 DNA sequence: TGTGCCAGCAGTTACTCTACAGGGGGGAATGAAAAACTGTTTTTT.

This sequence joins TRBV6-5 and TRBJ1-4; TRBD1 aligns across 11 bases. CDR1 and CDR2 (germline): MNHEY, SVGAGI. CDR3 length: 14 amino acids. Trimming removed 9 bases from V and 8 bases from J; junction bases left unmatched: 8. The CDR3 loop is CASSIGDRGEKLFF. For the CDR3, the DNA is TGTGCCAGTAGCATAGGGGACAGGGGGGAAAAACTGTTTTTT.

V gene TRBV5-1 combines with J gene TRBJ2-2; TRBD1 might be the D (6 bases). This CDR3 has 16 residues. CDR1 is SGHRS and CDR2 is YFSETQ in the germline V gene. Trimming pared 1 base from V and 2 bases from J, leaving 12 bases between. The CDR3 sequence: CASSLSQGPNTGELFF. CDR3 DNA sequence: TGCGCCAGCAGCTTGAGCCAGGGGCCAAACACCGGGGAGCTGTTTTTT. The full variable domain, with the rest looked up from reference TRBV5-1 and TRBJ2-2, is KAGVTQTPRYLIKTRGQQVTLSCSPISGHRSVSWYQQTPGQGLQFLFEYFSETQRNKGNFPGRFSGRQFSNSRSEMNVSTLELGDSALYLCASSLSQGPNTGELFFGEGSRLTVL.

Many counts were recorded for this clone. The chain uses TRBV12-3 or TRBV12-4 and TRBJ1-2; D call uncertain. V was shortened by 6 bases and J by 7 bases, with 15 bases between the two germline ends. The CDR3 is 13 amino acids. CDR3 residues: CASRSRRRVGYTF. The CDR3 DNA sequence: TGTGCCAGCAGGTCGAGGAGGCGCGTTGGCTACACCTTC.

The chain joins TRBV9 to TRBJ2-5; no clear D. The length of the CDR3 is 14 residues. CDR1 and CDR2 (germline): SGDLS, YYNGEE. The V end lost 2 bases, the J end lost 4 bases, and 12 bases lay between the germline ends. CDR3: CASSVEPTGETQYF. The CDR3 DNA reads as TGTGCCAGCAGCGTGGAGCCCACCGGAGAGACCCAGTACTTC.

The chain is built from TRBV6-5 and TRBJ1-3, with 7 positions matching TRBD1. J gave up 4 bases and V 5 bases, and 8 bases lay outside the gene matches. The CDR3 totals 15 residues. The germline gives CDR1 MNHEY, CDR2 SVGAGI. CDR3 coding DNA: TGTGCCAGCAGTCGCGACAGGGCGAGGGGAAACACCATATATTTT. Translated, it gives CASSRDRARGNTIYF.

V usage is TRBV18 and J usage is TRBJ1-3; TRBD1 aligns across 8 bases. V lost 3 bases to trimming and J lost 0 bases; unmatched junction nucleotides: 4. CDR1 and CDR2 from the germline V gene are KGHSH and LQKENI. The CDR3 has 16 amino acids. The CDR3 spells CASSPKTGDSGNTIYF. The DNA of the CDR3 is TGTGCCAGCTCACCTAAGACAGGGGACTCTGGAAACACCATATATTTT.

The rearrangement uses TRBV4-1 and TRBJ2-1, with 7 nucleotides matching TRBD1. Looked up from germline, CDR1 is MGHRA and CDR2 is YSYEKL. This CDR3 is 16 amino acids long. The trim removed 2 bases at V and 2 bases at J, leaving 6 bases unmatched. The CDR3 DNA is TGCGCCAGCAGCCAACCGGACAGGTCCCCCTACAATGAGCAGTTCTTC. It specifies CASSQPDRSPYNEQFF.